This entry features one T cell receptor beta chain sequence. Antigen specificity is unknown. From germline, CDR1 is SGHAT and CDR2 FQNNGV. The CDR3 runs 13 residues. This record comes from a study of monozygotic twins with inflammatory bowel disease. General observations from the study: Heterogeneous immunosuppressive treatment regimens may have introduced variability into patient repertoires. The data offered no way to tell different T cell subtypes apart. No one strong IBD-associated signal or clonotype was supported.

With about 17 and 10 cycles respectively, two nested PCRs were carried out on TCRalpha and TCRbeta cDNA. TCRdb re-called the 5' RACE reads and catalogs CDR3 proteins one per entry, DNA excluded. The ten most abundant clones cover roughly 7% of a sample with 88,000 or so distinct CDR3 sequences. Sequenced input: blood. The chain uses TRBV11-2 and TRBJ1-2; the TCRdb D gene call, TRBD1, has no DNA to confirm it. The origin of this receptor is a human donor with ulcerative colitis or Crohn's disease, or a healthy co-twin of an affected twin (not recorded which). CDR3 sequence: CASSLDRGGGYTF. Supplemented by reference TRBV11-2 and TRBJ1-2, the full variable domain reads EAGVAQSPRYKIIEKRQSVAFWCNPISGHATLYWYQQILGQGPKLLIQFQNNGVVDDSQLPKDRFSAERLKGVDSTLKIQPAKLEDSAVYLCASSLDRGGGYTFGSGTRLTVV.